This T cell receptor beta chain was sequenced during a study of Ad26.COV2.S vaccination and SARS-CoV-2 variants. The method was immunoSEQ multiplex PCR; TCRdb's version includes in-frame clones alone and lacks a portion of them. Counted here are 120,000 to 150,000 clones, 86% occurring once; the ten biggest clones make up 4% to 6%. Specimen: peripheral blood, collected after recovery from COVID-19. The sequence came from a human donor who had recovered from COVID-19.

In DNA form, the CDR3 reads TGCGCCAGCAAAGACCGGGACAGGGAGAAAGGGACTGGCTACACCTTC. Amino acid sequence: CASKDRDREKGTGYTF. The chain has TRBV4-3 and TRBJ1-2, with 9 bases fitting TRBD1. The CDR3 contains 16 residues. The junction had 16 bases not matched to a gene; V was cut back by 7 bases and J by 7 bases. Germline CDR1 LGHNA, CDR2 YSLEER.